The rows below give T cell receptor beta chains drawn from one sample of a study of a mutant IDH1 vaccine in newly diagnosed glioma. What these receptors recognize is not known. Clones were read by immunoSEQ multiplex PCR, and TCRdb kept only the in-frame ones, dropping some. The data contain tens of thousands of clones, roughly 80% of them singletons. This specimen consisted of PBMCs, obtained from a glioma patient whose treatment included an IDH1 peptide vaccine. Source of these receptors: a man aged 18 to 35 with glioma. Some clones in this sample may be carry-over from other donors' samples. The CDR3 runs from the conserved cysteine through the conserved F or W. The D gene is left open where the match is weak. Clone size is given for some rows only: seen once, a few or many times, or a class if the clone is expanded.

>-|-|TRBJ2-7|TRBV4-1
CASSQDDAYEQYF
TGCGCCAGCAGCCAAGATGATGCCTACGAGCAGTACTTC
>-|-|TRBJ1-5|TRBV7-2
CASRDLTSNQPQHF
TGTGCCAGCAGGGACTTAACTAGCAATCAGCCCCAGCATTTT
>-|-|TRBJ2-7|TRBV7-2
CASSFSGDYYEQYF
TGTGCCAGCAGCTTCTCCGGGGATTACTACGAGCAGTACTTC
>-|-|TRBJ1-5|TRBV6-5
CASKTGSQPQHF
TGTGCCAGCAAAACAGGGAGTCAGCCCCAGCATTTT
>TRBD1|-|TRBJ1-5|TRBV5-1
CASSLTGGFSQPQHF
TGCGCCAGCAGCTTGACAGGGGGCTTCAGTCAGCCCCAGCATTTT
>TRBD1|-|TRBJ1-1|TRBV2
CGTGGNTEAFF
TGCGGGACAGGGGGGAACACTGAAGCTTTCTTT
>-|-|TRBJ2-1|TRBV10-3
CASTGSPYNEQFF
TGTGCCAGCACCGGGTCGCCGTACAATGAGCAGTTCTTC
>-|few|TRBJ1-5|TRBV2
CASSTTRGSNQPQHF
TGTGCCAGCAGTACGACGAGGGGAAGCAATCAGCCCCAGCATTTT
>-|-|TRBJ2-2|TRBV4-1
CASSPGTQYVPGELFF
TGCGCCAGCAGCCCGGGGACACAATACGTACCCGGGGAGCTGTTTTTT
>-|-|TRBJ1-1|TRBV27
CASSWAGGNTEAFF
TGTGCCAGCTCCTGGGCCGGGGGAAACACTGAAGCTTTCTTT
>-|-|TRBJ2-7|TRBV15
CATSRDQRGGSILLREQYF
TGTGCCACCAGCAGAGATCAAAGGGGCGGGTCTATCCTTCTACGAGAGCAGTACTTC
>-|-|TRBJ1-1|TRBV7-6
CASSFTPGVDSEAFF
TGTGCCAGCAGCTTCACCCCAGGGGTTGATTCTGAAGCTTTCTTT
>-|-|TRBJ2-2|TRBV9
CASRGDRWGTGELFF
TGTGCCAGCAGAGGGGACCGATGGGGCACCGGGGAGCTGTTTTTT
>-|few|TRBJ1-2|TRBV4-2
CASSQEGHGLPWDGYTF
TGTGCCAGCAGCCAAGAGGGGCATGGACTTCCGTGGGATGGCTACACCTTC
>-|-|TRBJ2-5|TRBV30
CAWSVVAPQETQYF
TGTGCCTGGAGTGTAGTAGCGCCTCAAGAGACCCAGTACTTC
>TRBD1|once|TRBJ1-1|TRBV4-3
CASSQPTQGGTEAFF
TGCGCCAGCAGCCAACCTACCCAGGGGGGCACTGAAGCTTTCTTT
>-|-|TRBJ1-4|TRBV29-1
CSAREGVNNEKLFF
TGCAGCGCCCGAGAGGGGGTAAATAATGAAAAACTGTTTTTT
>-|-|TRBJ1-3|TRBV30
CAWGISGNTIYF
TGTGCCTGGGGGATCTCTGGAAACACCATATATTTT